The following is a T cell receptor beta chain sequence with its context. Its target is not known. The data derive from a study of beta chain features in type 1 diabetes. Notes on the study in general: Type 1 diabetes patients showed fewer insertions and more deletions at VDJ junctions. Moderate but significant shortening of TCRB CDR3s was recorded in all four CD4+ subsets from Type 1 diabetes patients.

Every isolated RNA sample was fully reverse transcribed, so sequencing captured expressed TCRB transcripts. Assay: immunoSEQ multiplex PCR; the TCRdb copy retains only in-frame clones and omits some. The sample consists of hundreds of thousands of clones, approximately 16% of them appearing once. The CDR3 runs 15 residues. J gave up 4 bases and V 2 bases, and 6 bases lay outside the gene matches. Germline assignment: CDR1 MNHEY and CDR2 SVGAGI. Material for sequencing was naive CD4+ T cells from blood. This chain joins TRBV6-5 and TRBJ1-2, with 8 bases matching TRBD1. This TCR came from a man aged 18 to 29 with type 1 diabetes. CDR3 sequence (DNA): TGTGCCAGCAGTTACCGCGGACAGGGCGGCTATGGCTACACCTTC. The encoded protein is CASSYRGQGGYGYTF.